This T cell receptor beta chain was sequenced during a study of PD-L1 blockade in urothelial cancer (TCRdb year 2017). For the wider study: All patients started therapy in the mid-2010s and received atezolizumab 1,200 mg intravenously every 3 weeks. Blood samples gave a median of 141,255 T cells and roughly 83,000 unique TCRs, with a median clonality of about 0.078. Pretreatment tumor samples, along with matched peripheral blood serially collected before and after atezolizumab treatment, were subjected to TCR sequencing. Whole exome sequencing and RNA sequencing of pretreatment tumors were performed alongside TCR sequencing in the same patients. Patients had an ECOG performance status of 0 or 1 and had received between 0 and 3 prior chemotherapy regimens. Twenty-five of 29 patients were identified as males with urothelial cancer of bladder origin, and a prior smoking history was reported by 18 of 29 patients. The study was an exploratory multi-omic analysis of somatic, immune and clinical correlates of response to PD-L1 blockade with atezolizumab in urothelial cancer. Durable clinical benefit was defined as a progression-free survival longer than 6 months, and TCR features were additionally tested against progression-free survival and overall survival. Blood samples were analyzed at two time points: 3 weeks after treatment start (second dose) and 6 weeks after treatment start. Durable clinical benefit was achieved by nine patients and was not achieved by 20 patients. Pretreatment blood TCR-seq was available for twenty-nine patients, at least one posttreatment blood collection was obtained for approximately 25 patients, and tumor TCR-seq was available for approximately 25 patients.

Synthetic TCR analog templates were spiked into each PCR to estimate absolute template abundance from read counts. TCRbeta CDR3 regions were amplified from genomic DNA with bias-controlled V and J gene primers using the immunoSEQ assay. Rearranged TCRbeta segments were sequenced at approximately 20X coverage. On the study's bioinformatics: Clustering was used to correct sequencing errors, and CDR3s were annotated against IMGT so that V, D and J genes could be assigned. Downstream analyses used only productive TCRbeta rearrangements and left out out-of-frame or stop-codon sequences. Clonality was calculated as one minus the Shannon entropy normalized by the log of the number of unique productive sequences. Clones differing between time points or between blood and tumor were identified using Fisher's exact test with Benjamini-Hochberg correction, with an adjusted p below 0.01 applied as the threshold. TCRdb retrieved this table from immuneACCESS and kept in-frame rearrangements only. Not all clones are present; in checked studies, unresolved V genes account for under half, and no reason is known for the remainder. V, J and clone size are taken as reported in that table, and D and trimming were inferred from the DNA itself. The sample table lists approximately 48,000 clones, around 88% of them with a count of one. The top ten constitute roughly 14% of the sample.

Of note for this clone: No cognate antigen has been identified for it. No base qualities exist here, and no much larger clone lies one base off it.

The time point label corresponds to: pretreatment peripheral blood. A total of roughly 30 patients with locally advanced or metastatic urothelial carcinoma, treated at Memorial Sloan Kettering on a trial protocol, made up the cohort. Peripheral blood mononuclear cells were collected from each patient pretreatment and during treatment, giving between 1 and 8 total time points per patient. The Qiagen DNeasy Blood extraction kit was used to purify genomic DNA from total PBMCs and tumor samples. PBMCs were collected pretreatment and during treatment, and were isolated and stored as previously described. What the authors observed across the whole study: Because the sample size was small (n of about 30) and many exploratory analyses were performed, the results are intended to be hypothesis-generating. A pretreatment peripheral blood TCR clonality below the median was linked to improved progression-free and overall survival. Patients with durable benefit showed greater expansion of tumor-associated TCR clones in peripheral blood 3 weeks after starting treatment (n of about 22, p = 0.022).

The sequencing here drew on PBMCs, taken around atezolizumab (anti-PD-L1) treatment. The clonotype comes from a woman in her sixties with urothelial cancer.

CDR3 protein: CASSLLQGINTGELFF. The sequenced DNA: TGCGCCAGCAGCTTATTACAGGGGATAAACACCGGGGAGCTGTTTTTT. Recombination joined TRBV5-1 with TRBJ2-2; 7 bases in between match TRBD1. Unmatched junction bases come to 6, with V trimmed by 2 bases and J by 2 bases. Based on the germline V gene, the CDR1 and CDR2 sequences are SGHRS and YFSETQ. From cysteine to phenylalanine, the CDR3 is 16 amino acids long. Only CDR3 DNA remains: 48 bases, in frame from the first base.